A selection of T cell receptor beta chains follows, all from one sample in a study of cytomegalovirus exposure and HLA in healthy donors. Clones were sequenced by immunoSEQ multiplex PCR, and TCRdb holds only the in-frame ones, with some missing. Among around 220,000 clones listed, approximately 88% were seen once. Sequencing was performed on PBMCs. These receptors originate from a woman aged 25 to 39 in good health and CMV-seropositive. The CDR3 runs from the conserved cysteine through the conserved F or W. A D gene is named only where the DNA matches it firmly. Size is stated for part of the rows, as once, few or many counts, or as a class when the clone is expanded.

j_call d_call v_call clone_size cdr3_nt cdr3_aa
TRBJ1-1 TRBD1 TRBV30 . TGTGCCTGGAGTGATCCCCTCTTCCGGGACAGGGTGGGGACTGAAGCTTTCTTT CAWSDPLFRDRVGTEAFF
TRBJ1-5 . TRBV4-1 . TGCGCCAGCAGCCAAGAGGGTAGCAATCAGCCCCAGCATTTT CASSQEGSNQPQHF
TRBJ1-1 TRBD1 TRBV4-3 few TGCGCCAGCAGCCGAGCCGGGACAGGGAGGGCTGAAGCTTTCTTT CASSRAGTGRAEAFF
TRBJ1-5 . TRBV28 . TGTGCCAGCAGTAGTGGACAGTATAGCAATCAGCCCCAGCATTTT CASSSGQYSNQPQHF
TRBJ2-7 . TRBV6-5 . TGTGCCAGCAGTTACTCGAGCCCCCGGCAACACTACGAGCAGTACTTC CASSYSSPRQHYEQYF
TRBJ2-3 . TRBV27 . TGTGCCAGCAGTATGGGCTCTACGCAGTATTTT CASSMGSTQYF
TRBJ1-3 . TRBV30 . TGTGCCTGGAGTGTAAGTCCATCTGGAAACACCATATATTTT CAWSVSPSGNTIYF
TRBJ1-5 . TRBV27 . TGTGCCAGCAGTTCAGGGACGGGCAATCAGCCCCAGCATTTT CASSSGTGNQPQHF
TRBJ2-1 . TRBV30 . TGTGCCCAGATTGGGGGCGGAGAATCCTACAATGAGCAGTTCTTC CAQIGGGESYNEQFF
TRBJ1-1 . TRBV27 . TGTGCCAGCAGTTTACTGGGGTCCGTGAACACTGAAGCTTTCTTT CASSLLGSVNTEAFF
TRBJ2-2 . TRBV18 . TGTGCCAGCTCACCTCCGAGCGGACACACCGGGGAGCTGTTTTTT CASSPPSGHTGELFF
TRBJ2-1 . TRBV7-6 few TGTGCCAGCAGCTTCAAGCGAAGTTATGAGCAGTTCTTC CASSFKRSYEQFF
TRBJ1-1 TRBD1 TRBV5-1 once TGCGCCAGCACCCAACCGGACAGGGAGGGAACTGAAGCTTTCTTT CASTQPDREGTEAFF
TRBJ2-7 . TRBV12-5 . TGTGCTAGTGGTTTGTCGGTAAAGTACGAGCAGTACTTC CASGLSVKYEQYF
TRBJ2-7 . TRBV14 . TGTGCCAGCAGCCAAGAACTTCACTACGAGCAGTACTTC CASSQELHYEQYF
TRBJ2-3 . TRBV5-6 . TGTGCCAGCAGCTTGTGGGCAGGGTTCGTTCCAGATACGCAGTATTTT CASSLWAGFVPDTQYF
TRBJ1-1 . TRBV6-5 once TGTGCCAGCAGGGGGATGAACACTGAAGCTTTCTTT CASRGMNTEAFF
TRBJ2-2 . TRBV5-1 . TGCGCCAGCAGCTCTACAATCGAAGGGGAGCTGTTTTTT CASSSTIEGELFF
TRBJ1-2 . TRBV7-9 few TGTGCCAGCAGCTTACAGGGTATATATGGCTACACCTTC CASSLQGIYGYTF
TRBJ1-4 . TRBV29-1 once TGCAGCGTCCTCATTCAGATGGGACTAAATGAAAAACTGTTTTTT CSVLIQMGLNEKLFF
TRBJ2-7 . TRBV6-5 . TGTGCCAGCACCTTAGGGTTTTCCGACGAGCAGTACTTC CASTLGFSDEQYF
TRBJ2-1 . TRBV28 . TGTGCCAGTTCCGGGACCCAGGGCTACAATGAGCAGTTCTTC CASSGTQGYNEQFF
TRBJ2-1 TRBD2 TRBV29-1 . TGCAGCGTTGTAGCGGGAGTCTACAATGAGCAGTTCTTC CSVVAGVYNEQFF
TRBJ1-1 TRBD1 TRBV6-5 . TGTGCCAGCAGATCCCAGGGGGACACTGAAGCTTTCTTT CASRSQGDTEAFF
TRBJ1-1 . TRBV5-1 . TGCGCCAGCAGCCCTACATCGAACCGGAACACTGAAGCTTTCTTT CASSPTSNRNTEAFF
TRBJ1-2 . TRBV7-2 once TGTGCCAGCAGCTTATCTCGTGAGGGCTACACCTTC CASSLSREGYTF
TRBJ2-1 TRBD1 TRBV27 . TGTGCCAGCAGCCGGACAGGGGGGCGGGATGAGCAGTTCTTC CASSRTGGRDEQFF
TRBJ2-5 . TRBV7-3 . TGTGCCAGCAGCCGTCAGGGGATGGGAGAGACCCAGTACTTC CASSRQGMGETQYF
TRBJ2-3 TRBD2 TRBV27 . TGTGCCAGCAGTATAAGGATAGGACTAGCGGAAAGCACAGATACGCAGTATTTT CASSIRIGLAESTDTQYF
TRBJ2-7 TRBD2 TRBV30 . TGTGCCTGGAGTTCGACTAGCGGAGCCTACGAGCAGTACTTC CAWSSTSGAYEQYF
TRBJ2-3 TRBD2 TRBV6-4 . TGTGCCAGCAGTCCGGGACTAGCGGGAGGAGCAGATACGCAGTATTTT CASSPGLAGGADTQYF
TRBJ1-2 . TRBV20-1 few TGCAGTCCCGGGACAACGTATGGCTACACCTTC CSPGTTYGYTF
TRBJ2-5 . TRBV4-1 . TGCGCCAGCAGGGAGGCTAGGGGATTTAATCCTCAAGAGACCCAGTACTTC CASREARGFNPQETQYF
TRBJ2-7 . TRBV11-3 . TGTGCCAGCAGCTTTGACTACGAGCAGTACTTC CASSFDYEQYF